This TCR beta chain was recovered during a study of blood T cell repertoires in COVID-19. Study details: Samples came from the United States, Italy and Spain, spanning acute and convalescent COVID-19. T cells, B-cell-depleted T cells, or PBMCs provided the cDNA or gDNA that served as material.

Trimming took 5 bases from V and 5 from J; bases not matched to a gene: 11. The germline V gene encodes CDR1 MNHEY and CDR2 SMNVEV (reference sequence). This CDR3 region has 17 residues. As processed by the authors: Amplification from reference gene primers served as the basis for estimated nucleated cell counts. Clones were read by immunoSEQ multiplex PCR, and TCRdb kept only the in-frame ones, dropping some. The D gene and trimming were derived from the DNA, and the V and J assignments and clone size from that table. The table records approximately 250,000 clones, approximately 89% of them present only once.

Sequencing was done on a sample of peripheral blood. The rearrangement joins TRBV27 to TRBJ2-3; 12 positions match TRBD2. The receptor comes from a man in his forties with active or convalescent COVID-19. The CDR3 loop is CASSLRTSGTVGDTQYF. As DNA, the CDR3 is TGTGCCAGCAGTCTTCGGACTAGCGGGACGGTTGGAGATACGCAGTATTTT.